The subject of this entry is one T cell receptor beta chain. Its antigen is as yet unknown. The data belong to a study of T-cell memory formation after mild COVID-19. General study points: Day 15 to 85 contractors were CD4/CD8 balanced; later expanders leaned CD4+. Contracting CD8+ clones were enriched in EMRA, CD4+ mainly in CM and EM.

Barcoded TCR alpha and TCR beta cDNA libraries with UMIs came from 5'RACE using constant-segment primers. TCRdb analysed the 5' RACE reads with MiXCR anew, one entry per CDR3 protein. This table has roughly 250,000 distinct CDR3 sequences, roughly 15% appearing once. The CDR3 is made up of 12 amino acids. The germline V gene has CDR1 SGHDN and CDR2 FVKESK. The V end was cut by 7 bases, the J end by 4 bases, with 10 bases between. The TCR originated in a man between 18 and 29 years old who had mild COVID-19 (a few samples of this study predate the infection). Cell type and time point are not known. The sequencing sample was made of PBMCs or a T cell subset sorted from them (not recorded which). The chain combines TRBV14 with TRBJ1-1; unclear D gene. The CDR3 bases are TGTGCCAGCAAAGGCTTGGGCACTGAAGCTTTCTTT. It encodes CASKGLGTEAFF.